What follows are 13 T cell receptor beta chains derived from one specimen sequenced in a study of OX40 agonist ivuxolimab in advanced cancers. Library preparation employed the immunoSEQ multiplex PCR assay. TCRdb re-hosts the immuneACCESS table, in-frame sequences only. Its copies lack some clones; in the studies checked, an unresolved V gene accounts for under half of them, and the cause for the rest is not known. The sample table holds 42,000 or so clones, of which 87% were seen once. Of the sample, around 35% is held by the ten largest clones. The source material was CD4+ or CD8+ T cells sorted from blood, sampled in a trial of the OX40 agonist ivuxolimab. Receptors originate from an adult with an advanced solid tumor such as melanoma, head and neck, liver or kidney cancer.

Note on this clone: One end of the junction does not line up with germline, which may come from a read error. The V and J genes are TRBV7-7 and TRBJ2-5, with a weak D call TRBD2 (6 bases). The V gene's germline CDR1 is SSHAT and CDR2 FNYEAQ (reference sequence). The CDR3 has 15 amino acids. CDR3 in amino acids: CASSPGGSGWETQYF. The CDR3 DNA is TGTGCTAGCAGCCCCGGGGGTTCAGGTTGGGAGACCCAGTACTTC.

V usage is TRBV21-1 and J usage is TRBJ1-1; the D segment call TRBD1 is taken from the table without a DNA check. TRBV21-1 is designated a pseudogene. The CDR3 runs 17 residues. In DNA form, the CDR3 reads TGTGCCAGCAGCAAATCGGGACAGGGCCCCATGAACACTGAAGCTTTCTTT. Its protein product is CASSKSGQGPMNTEAFF.

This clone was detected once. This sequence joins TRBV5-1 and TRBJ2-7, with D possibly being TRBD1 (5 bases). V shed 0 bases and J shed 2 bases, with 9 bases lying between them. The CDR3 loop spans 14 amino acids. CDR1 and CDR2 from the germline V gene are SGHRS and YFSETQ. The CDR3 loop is CASSLAPGTYEQYF. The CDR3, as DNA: TGCGCCAGCAGCTTGGCGCCAGGGACCTACGAGCAGTACTTC.

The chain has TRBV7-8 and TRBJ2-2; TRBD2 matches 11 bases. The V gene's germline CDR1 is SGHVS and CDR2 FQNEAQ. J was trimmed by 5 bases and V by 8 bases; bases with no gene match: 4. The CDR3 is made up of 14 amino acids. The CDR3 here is CASCGTSGTGELFF. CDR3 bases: TGTGCCAGCTGCGGGACTAGCGGTACCGGGGAGCTGTTTTTT.

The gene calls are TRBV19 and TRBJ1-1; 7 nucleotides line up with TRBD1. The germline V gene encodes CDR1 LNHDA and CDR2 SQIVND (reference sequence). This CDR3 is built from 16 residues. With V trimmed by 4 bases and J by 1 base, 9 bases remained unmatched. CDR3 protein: CASSTPRQGPNTEAFF. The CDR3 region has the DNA TGTGCCAGTAGTACCCCCCGACAGGGACCGAACACTGAAGCTTTCTTT.

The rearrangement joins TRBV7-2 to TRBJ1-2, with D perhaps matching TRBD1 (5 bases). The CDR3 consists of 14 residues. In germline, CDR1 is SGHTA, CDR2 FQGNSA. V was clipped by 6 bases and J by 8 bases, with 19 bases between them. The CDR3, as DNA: TGTGCCAGCAGACGACCTGGGCAGGGCAGAGGCTACACCTTC. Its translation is CASRRPGQGRGYTF.

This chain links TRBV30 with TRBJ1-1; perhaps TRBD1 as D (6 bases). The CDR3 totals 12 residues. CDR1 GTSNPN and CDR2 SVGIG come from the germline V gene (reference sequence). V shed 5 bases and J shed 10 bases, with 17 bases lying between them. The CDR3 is CAWAGTTRGAFF. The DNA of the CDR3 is TGTGCCTGGGCCGGGACAACAAGGGGAGCTTTCTTT.

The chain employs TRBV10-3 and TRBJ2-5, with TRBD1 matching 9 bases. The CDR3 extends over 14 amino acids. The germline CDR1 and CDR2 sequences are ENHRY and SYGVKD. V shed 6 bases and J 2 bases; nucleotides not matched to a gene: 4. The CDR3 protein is CAIRGTGSQETQYF. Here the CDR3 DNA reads TGTGCCATCAGAGGGACAGGGTCTCAAGAGACCCAGTACTTC.

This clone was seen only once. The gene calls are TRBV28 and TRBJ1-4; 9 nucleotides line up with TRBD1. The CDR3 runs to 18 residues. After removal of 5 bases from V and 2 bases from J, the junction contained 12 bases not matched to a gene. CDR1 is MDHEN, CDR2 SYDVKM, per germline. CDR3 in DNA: TGTGCCAGCAGTCCATCGCCGGGACAGGGCGCCACTAATGAAAAACTGTTTTTT. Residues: CASSPSPGQGATNEKLFF.

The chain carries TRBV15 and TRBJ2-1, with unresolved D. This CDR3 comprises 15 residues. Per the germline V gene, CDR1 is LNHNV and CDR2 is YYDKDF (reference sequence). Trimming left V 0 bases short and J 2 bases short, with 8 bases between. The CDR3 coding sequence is TGTGCCACCAGCAGAGATCGGACCCCCTACAATGAGCAGTTCTTC. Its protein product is CATSRDRTPYNEQFF.

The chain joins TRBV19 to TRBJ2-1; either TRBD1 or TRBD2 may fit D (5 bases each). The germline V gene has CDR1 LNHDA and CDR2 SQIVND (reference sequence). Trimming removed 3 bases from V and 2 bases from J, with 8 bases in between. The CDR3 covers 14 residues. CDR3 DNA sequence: TGTGCCAGTAGTATGGGACGAGCCTACAATGAGCAGTTCTTC. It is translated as CASSMGRAYNEQFF. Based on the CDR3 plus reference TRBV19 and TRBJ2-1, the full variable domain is DGGITQSPKYLFRKEGQNVTLSCEQNLNHDAMYWYRQDPGQGLRLIYYSQIVNDFQKGDIAEGYSVSREKKESFPLTVTSAQKNPTAFYLCASSMGRAYNEQFFGPGTRLTVL.

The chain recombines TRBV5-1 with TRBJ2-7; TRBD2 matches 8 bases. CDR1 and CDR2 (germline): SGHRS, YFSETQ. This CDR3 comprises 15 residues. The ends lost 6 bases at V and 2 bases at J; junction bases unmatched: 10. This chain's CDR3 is CASTTGGGGTYEQYF. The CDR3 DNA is TGCGCCAGCACCACGGGAGGCGGGGGGACCTACGAGCAGTACTTC.

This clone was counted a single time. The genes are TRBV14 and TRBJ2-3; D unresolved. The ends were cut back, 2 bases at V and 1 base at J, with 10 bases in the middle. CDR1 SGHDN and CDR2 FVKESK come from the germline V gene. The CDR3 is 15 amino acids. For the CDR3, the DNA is TGTGCCAGCAGCCAAATAAACTCGGGCACAGATACGCAGTATTTT. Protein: CASSQINSGTDTQYF. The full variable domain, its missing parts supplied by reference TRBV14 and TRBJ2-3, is EAGVTQFPSHSVIEKGQTVTLRCDPISGHDNLYWYRRVMGKEIKFLLHFVKESKQDESGMPNNRFLAERTGGTYSTLKVQPAELEDSGVYFCASSQINSGTDTQYFGPGTRLTVL.